This record looks at one T cell receptor (beta chain) sequence and its context. As yet, its antigen is unknown. The data originate from a study of T cell responses to AZD1222 COVID-19 vaccine. General study findings and limits: Increases in Spike-specific TCR breadth and depth were seen after two AZD1222 doses. The study found vaccine-associated CD4 TCRs spanning spike, dominant at 160-218 and 743-854.

The protocol was immunoSEQ multiplex PCR, while the TCRdb copy is restricted to in-frame clones and leaves out a portion. The sample consists of about 140,000 clones, 88% of them appearing once. The germline CDR1 and CDR2 sequences are KGHDR and SFDVKD. The length of the CDR3 is 17 residues. The J segment lost 1 base and the V segment lost 9 bases, leaving 11 bases of the junction unmatched. V and J are TRBV24-1 and TRBJ1-4; 9 nucleotides line up with TRBD1. The sequencing used peripheral blood, collected on day 0 of AZD1222 vaccination. The sequence came from an adult in good health. The CDR3 is CATHGRDRVVTNEKLFF. CDR3 coding DNA: TGTGCCACCCACGGGAGGGACAGGGTGGTAACTAATGAAAAACTGTTTTTT.